The table lists the clone carrying this TCR beta chain with many counts. Attachment of unique molecular identifiers was made to individual cDNA molecules. Via MiXCR, TCRdb re-called the 5' RACE reads, giving one row per CDR3 protein. The table has around 33,000 distinct CDR3 sequences, 5.5% to 7.5% seen once. The record originates from a study of early T cells in non-severe SARS-CoV-2 infection. Across the whole study: It was bulk RNA from unsorted whole blood that was sequenced, and the chains were unpaired.

The sample taken for sequencing was whole blood. The sequence derives from an adult who was a healthcare worker with PCR-confirmed SARS-CoV-2 infection or an uninfected control (not recorded which).

CDR3 bases: TGTGCCAGCAGTTTATCTCTCCAGGTGGGAGGCTACACCTTC. It codes for CASSLSLQVGGYTF. V is TRBV28 and J is TRBJ1-2; no firm D call. Germline V gene data show CDR1 as MDHEN and CDR2 as SYDVKM. V was pared by 1 base and J by 8 bases, with 14 bases between. CDR3 length: 14 residues.